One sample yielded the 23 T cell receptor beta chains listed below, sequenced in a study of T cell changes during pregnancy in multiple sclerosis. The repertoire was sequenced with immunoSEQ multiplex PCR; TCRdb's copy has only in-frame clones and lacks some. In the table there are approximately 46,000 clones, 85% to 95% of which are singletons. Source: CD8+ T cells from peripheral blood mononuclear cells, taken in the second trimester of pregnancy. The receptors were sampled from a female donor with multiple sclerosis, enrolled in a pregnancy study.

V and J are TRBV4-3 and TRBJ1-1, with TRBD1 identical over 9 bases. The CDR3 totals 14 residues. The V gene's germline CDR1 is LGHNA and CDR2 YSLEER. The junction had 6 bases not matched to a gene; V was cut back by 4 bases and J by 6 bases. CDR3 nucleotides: TGCGCCAGCAGCCGCGGACAGGGGATCCCTGAAGCTTTCTTT. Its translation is CASSRGQGIPEAFF.

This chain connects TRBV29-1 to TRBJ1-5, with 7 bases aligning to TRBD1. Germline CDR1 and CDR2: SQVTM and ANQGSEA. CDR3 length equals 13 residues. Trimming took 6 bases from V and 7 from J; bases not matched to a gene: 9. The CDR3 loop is CSVGQSVGQPQHF. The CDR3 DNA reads TGCAGCGTGGGACAGAGCGTTGGACAGCCCCAGCATTTT.

CDR3 DNA: TGTGCCAGCAGTTTAGTCGGGGGGAACACCGGGGAGCTGTTTTTT. Translated, it gives CASSLVGGNTGELFF. The chain has TRBV27 and TRBJ2-2; tentative D call: TRBD2 (6 bases). Germline V gene sequence: CDR1 MNHEY, CDR2 SMNVEV (reference sequence). V lost 2 bases, J lost 1 base, and 8 bases lay in between. CDR3 length: 15 residues.

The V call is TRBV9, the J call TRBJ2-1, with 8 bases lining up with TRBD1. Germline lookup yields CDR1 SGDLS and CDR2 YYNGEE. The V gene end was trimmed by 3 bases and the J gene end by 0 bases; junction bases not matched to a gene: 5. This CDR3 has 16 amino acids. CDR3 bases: TGTGCCAGCAGCGCACAGCAGGGGGCCTCCTACAATGAGCAGTTCTTC. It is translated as CASSAQQGASYNEQFF.

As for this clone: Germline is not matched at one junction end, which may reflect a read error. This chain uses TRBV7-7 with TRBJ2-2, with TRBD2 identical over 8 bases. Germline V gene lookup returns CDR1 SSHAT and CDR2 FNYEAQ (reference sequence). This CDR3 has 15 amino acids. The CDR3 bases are TGTGCTAGCAGCTTAGCAAGCGGGGGTACCGGGGAGCTGTTTTTT. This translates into CASSLASGGTGELFF. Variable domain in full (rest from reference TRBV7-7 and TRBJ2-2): GAGVSQSPRYKVTKRGQDVTLRCDPISSHATLYWYQQALGQGPEFLTYFNYEAQPDKSGLPSDRFSAERPEGSISTLTIQRTEQRDSAMYRCASSLASGGTGELFFGEGSRLTVL.

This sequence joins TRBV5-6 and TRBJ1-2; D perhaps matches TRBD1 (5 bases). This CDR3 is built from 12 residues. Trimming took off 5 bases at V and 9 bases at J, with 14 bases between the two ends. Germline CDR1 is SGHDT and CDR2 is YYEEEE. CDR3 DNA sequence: TGTGCCAGCAGAGACCCCCCAGGGAGCTACACCTTC. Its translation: CASRDPPGSYTF.

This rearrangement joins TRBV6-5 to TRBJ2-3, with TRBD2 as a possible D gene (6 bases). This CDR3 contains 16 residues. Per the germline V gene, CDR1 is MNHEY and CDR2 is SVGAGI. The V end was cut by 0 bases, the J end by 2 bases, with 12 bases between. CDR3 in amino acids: CASSYSTRIDTDTQYF. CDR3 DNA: TGTGCCAGCAGTTACTCGACTAGGATCGACACAGATACGCAGTATTTT.

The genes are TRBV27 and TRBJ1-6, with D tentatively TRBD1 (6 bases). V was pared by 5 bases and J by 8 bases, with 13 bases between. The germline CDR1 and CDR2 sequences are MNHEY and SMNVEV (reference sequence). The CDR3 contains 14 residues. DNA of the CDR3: TGTGCCAGCAGTCCTGTACAGGGATATTCACCCCTCCACTTT. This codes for CASSPVQGYSPLHF.

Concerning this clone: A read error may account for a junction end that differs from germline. The CDR3 spells CASSLASGSSYNEQFF. CDR3 nucleotides: TGTGCTAGCAGCTTGGCTAGCGGAAGCTCCTACAATGAGCAGTTCTTC. V and J are TRBV7-7 and TRBJ2-1; 7 bases map to TRBD2. This CDR3 has 16 residues. Germline V gives CDR1 SSHAT, CDR2 FNYEAQ (reference sequence). The full variable domain, its missing parts supplied by reference TRBV7-7 and TRBJ2-1, is GAGVSQSPRYKVTKRGQDVTLRCDPISSHATLYWYQQALGQGPEFLTYFNYEAQPDKSGLPSDRFSAERPEGSISTLTIQRTEQRDSAMYRCASSLASGSSYNEQFFGPGTRLTVL.

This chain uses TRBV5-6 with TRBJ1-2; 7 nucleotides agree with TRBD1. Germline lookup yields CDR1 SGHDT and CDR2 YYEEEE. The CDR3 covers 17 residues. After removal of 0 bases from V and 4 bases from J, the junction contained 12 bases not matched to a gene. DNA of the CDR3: TGTGCCAGCAGCTTGGGAGCAAGGGACAGCTTTCTCTATGGCTACACCTTC. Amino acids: CASSLGARDSFLYGYTF.

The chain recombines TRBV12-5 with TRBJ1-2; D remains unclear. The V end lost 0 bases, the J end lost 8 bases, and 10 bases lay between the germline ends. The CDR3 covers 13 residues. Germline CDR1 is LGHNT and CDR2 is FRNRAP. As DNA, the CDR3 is TGTGCTAGTGGTTTGGTACCGACGGGGGGCTACACCTTC. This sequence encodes CASGLVPTGGYTF. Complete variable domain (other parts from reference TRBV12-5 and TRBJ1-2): DARVTQTPRHKVTEMGQEVTMRCQPILGHNTVFWYRQTMMQGLELLAYFRNRAPLDDSGMPKDRFSAEMPDATLATLKIQPSEPRDSAVYFCASGLVPTGGYTFGSGTRLTVV.

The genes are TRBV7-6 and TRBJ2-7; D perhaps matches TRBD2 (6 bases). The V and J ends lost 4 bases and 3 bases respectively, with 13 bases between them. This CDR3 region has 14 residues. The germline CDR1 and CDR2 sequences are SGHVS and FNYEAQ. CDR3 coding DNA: TGTGCCAGCAGCTCCCTGGGGCGGGACTACGAGCAGTACTTC. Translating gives CASSSLGRDYEQYF.

The CDR3 spells CASSHRGGTYEQYF. Here the CDR3 DNA reads TGTGCCAGCAGCCACAGGGGAGGGACCTACGAGCAGTACTTC. The rearrangement joins TRBV14 to TRBJ2-7; D perhaps matches TRBD2 (7 bases). Trimming pared 3 bases from V and 2 bases from J, leaving 11 bases between. The CDR3 is 14 residues long. Germline values: CDR1 SGHDN, CDR2 FVKESK.

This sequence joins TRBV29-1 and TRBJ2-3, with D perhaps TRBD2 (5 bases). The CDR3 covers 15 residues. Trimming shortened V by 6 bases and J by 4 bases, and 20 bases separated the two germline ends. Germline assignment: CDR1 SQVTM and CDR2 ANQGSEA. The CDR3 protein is CSVPPERAWADTQYF. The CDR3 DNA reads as TGCAGCGTCCCCCCCGAGAGGGCTTGGGCAGATACGCAGTATTTT.

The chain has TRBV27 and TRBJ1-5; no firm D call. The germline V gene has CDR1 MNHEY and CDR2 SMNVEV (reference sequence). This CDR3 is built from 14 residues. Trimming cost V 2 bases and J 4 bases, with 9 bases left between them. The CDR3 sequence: CASSLRGENQPQHF. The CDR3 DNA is TGTGCCAGCAGTTTACGAGGTGAAAATCAGCCCCAGCATTTT.

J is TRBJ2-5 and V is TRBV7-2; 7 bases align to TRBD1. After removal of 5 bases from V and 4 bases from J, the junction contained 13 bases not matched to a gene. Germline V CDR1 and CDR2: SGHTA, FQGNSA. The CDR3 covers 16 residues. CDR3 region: CASSPGDRLWGETQYF. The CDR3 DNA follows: TGTGCCAGCAGCCCCGGGGACAGATTGTGGGGAGAGACCCAGTACTTC.

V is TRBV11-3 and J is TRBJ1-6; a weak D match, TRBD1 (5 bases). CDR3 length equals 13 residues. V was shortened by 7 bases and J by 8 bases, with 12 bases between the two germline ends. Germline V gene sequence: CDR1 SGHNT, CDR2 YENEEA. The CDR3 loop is CASISGGDSPLHF. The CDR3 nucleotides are TGTGCCAGCATCTCGGGAGGGGATTCACCCCTCCACTTT.

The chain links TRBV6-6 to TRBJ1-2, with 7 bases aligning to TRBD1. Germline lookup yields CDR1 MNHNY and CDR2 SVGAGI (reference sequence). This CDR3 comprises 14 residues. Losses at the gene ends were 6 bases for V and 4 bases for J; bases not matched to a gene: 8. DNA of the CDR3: TGTGCCAGCAGGCACCAGACAGGGATCTATGGCTACACCTTC. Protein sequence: CASRHQTGIYGYTF.

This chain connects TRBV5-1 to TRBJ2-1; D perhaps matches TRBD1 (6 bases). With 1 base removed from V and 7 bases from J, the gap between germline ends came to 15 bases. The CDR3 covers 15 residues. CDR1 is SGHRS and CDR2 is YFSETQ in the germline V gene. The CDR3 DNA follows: TGCGCCAGCAGCTTGTTTGCAGGGGCAGGGAATGAGCAGTTCTTC. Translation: CASSLFAGAGNEQFF.

The CDR3, as DNA: TGCGCCAGCAGCCTATCAACTTCCGGTGAGAAGACCGGGGAGCTGTTTTTT. Translating gives CASSLSTSGEKTGELFF. The V gene is TRBV4-1, the J gene TRBJ2-2; D is undetermined. The CDR3 spans 17 residues. Germline CDR1 and CDR2: MGHRA and YSYEKL. V was trimmed by 4 bases and J by 5 bases, leaving 20 bases between them.

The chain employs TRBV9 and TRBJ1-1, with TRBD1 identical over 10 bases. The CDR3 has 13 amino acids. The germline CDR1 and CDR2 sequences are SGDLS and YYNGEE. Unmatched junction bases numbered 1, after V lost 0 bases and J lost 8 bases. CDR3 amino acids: CASSVGDRGEAFF. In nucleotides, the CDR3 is TGTGCCAGCAGCGTAGGGGACAGGGGAGAAGCTTTCTTT.

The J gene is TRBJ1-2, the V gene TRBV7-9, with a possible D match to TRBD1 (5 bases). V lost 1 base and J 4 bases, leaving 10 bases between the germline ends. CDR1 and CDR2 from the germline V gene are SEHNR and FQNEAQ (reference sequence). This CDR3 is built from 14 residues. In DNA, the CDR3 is TGTGCCAGCAGCTTAGGTACAGGAGTCTATGGCTACACCTTC. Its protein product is CASSLGTGVYGYTF.

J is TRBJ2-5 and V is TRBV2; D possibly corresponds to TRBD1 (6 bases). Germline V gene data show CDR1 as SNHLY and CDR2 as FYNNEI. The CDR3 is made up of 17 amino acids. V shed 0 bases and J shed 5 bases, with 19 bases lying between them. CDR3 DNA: TGTGCCAGCAGTGAAGCGACTGCCGGGACAAGCGAGGAGACCCAGTACTTC. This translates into CASSEATAGTSEETQYF.